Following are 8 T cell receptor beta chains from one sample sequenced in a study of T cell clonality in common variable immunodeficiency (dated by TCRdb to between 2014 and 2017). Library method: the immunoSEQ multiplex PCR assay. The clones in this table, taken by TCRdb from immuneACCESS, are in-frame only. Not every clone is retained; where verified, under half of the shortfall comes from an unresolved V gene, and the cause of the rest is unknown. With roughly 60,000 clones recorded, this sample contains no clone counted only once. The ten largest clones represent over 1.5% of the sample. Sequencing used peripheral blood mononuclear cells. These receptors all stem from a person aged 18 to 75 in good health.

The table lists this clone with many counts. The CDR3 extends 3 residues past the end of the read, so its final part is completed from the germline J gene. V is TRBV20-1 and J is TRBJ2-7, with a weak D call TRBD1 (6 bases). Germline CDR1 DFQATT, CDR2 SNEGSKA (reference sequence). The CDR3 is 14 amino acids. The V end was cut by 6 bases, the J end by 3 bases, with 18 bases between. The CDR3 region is CSAHPPGQVYEQYF. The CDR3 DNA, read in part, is TGCAGTGCCCACCCGCCGGGACAAGTCTACGAG.

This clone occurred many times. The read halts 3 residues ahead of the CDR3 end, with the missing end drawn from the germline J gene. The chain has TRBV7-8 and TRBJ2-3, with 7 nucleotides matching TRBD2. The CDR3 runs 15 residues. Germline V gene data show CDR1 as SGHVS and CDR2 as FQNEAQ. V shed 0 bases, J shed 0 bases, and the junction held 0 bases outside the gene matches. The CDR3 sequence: CASSLARGSTDTQYF. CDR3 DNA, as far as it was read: TGTGCCAGCAGCTTAGCGCGGGGGAGCACAGATACG.

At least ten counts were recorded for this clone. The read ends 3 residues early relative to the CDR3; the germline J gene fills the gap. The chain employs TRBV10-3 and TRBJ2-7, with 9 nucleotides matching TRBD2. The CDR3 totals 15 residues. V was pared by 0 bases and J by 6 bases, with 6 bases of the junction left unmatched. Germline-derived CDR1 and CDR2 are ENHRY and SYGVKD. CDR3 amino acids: CAISESRLAGFEQYF. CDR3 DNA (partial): TGTGCCATCAGTGAGTCGCGGCTAGCGGGATTCGAG.

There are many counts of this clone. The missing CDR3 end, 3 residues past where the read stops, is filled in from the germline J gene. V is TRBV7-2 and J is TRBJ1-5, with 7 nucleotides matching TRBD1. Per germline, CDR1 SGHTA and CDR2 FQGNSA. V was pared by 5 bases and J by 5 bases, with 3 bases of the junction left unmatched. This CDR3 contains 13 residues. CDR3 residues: CASSRDSDQPQHF. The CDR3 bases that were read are TGTGCCAGCAGCCGGGACAGCGATCAGCCC.

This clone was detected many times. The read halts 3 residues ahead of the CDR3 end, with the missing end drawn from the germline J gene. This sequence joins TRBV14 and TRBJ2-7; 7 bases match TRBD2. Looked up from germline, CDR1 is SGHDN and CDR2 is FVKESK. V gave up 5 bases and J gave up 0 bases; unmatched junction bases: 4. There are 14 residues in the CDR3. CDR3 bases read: TGTGCCAGCAGCGGACTAGGGAGCTCCTACGAG. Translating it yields CASSGLGSSYE. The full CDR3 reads CASSGLGSSYEQYF.

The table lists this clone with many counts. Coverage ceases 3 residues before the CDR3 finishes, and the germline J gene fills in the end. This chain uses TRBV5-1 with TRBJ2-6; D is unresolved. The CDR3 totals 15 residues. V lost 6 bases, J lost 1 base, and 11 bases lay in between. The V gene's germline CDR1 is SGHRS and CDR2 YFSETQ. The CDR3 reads CASTLVESGANVLTF. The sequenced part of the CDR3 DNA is TGCGCCAGCACCCTTGTAGAGTCTGGGGCCAACGTC.

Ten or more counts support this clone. CDR3 sequence: CASRLGGTEAFF. The CDR3 bases that were read are TGTGCCAGTAGACTAGGGGGCACTGAA. The V gene is TRBV19, the J gene TRBJ1-1, with TRBD1 as a possible D gene (6 bases). The read halts 3 residues ahead of the CDR3 end, with the missing end drawn from the germline J gene. Trimming stripped 6 bases from V and 4 bases from J, with 9 bases between. The CDR3 spans 12 residues. Germline V CDR1 and CDR2: LNHDA, SQIVND (reference sequence).

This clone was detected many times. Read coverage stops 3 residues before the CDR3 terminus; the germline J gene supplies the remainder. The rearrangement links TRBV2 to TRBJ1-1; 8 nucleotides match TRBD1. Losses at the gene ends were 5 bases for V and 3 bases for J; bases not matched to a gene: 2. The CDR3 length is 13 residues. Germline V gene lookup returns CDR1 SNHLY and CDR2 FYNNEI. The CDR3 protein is CASSPTGDTEAFF. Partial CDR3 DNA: TGTGCCAGCAGTCCGACAGGGGACACTGAA.